The rows below give T cell receptor beta chains drawn from one sample of a study of blood T cells in healthy people across ages. In TCRdb, the 5' RACE reads were re-called with MiXCR into one record per CDR3 protein. The sample lists about 400,000 distinct CDR3 sequences, over 45% seen once, with around 49% in the top ten. Material: blood. These receptors all come from a man aged 55 to 70 in good health. Both conserved end residues are part of each CDR3. A D gene is named only where the DNA matches it firmly.

V,J,length,D,CDR3
TRBV27,TRBJ1-1,14,TRBD1,CASRGAGGNTEAFF
TRBV6-5,TRBJ2-3,14,TRBD1,CASKPGQSTDTQYF
TRBV7-2,TRBJ2-7,14,NA,CASSLARATYEQYF
TRBV7-2,TRBJ2-7,14,NA,CASRAFGSSYEQYF
TRBV18,TRBJ1-1,13,NA,CASSTNDRTEAFF
TRBV7-2,TRBJ2-1,14,NA,CASSSGLIIDEQFF
TRBV12-3/TRBV12-4,TRBJ2-7,13,NA,CASSPHRRSEQYF
TRBV11-3,TRBJ2-3,14,TRBD1,CASSARTGPDTQYF
TRBV20-1,TRBJ1-5,14,NA,CSARETYSNQPQHF
TRBV11-2,TRBJ2-7,15,NA,CASSLGGYLSYEQYF
TRBV7-8,TRBJ1-2,12,NA,CASSLRGRGYTF
TRBV27,TRBJ1-2,14,NA,CASSTRPGWGGYTF
TRBV6-5,TRBJ1-1,12,NA,CATLAANTEAFF
TRBV9,TRBJ2-1,16,TRBD2,CASSVAVAGGRDEQFF
TRBV4-1,TRBJ2-7,13,TRBD1,CASSHRQGYEQYF
TRBV11-2,TRBJ2-5,14,NA,CASTRTTTSGTQYF
TRBV4-2,TRBJ2-1,17,TRBD2,CASSEDEAGPSYNEQFF
TRBV3-1,TRBJ2-7,14,NA,CASSQVGDSYEQYF
TRBV28,TRBJ2-7,15,TRBD1,CASRPSQGSTYEQYF
TRBV7-8,TRBJ2-1,16,TRBD2,CASSFSSGVLYNGQFF
TRBV11-2,TRBJ2-1,15,TRBD2,CASSFWAGGPNEQFF
TRBV3-1,TRBJ2-7,16,TRBD2,CASSPGGGGGNYEQYF
TRBV12-3/TRBV12-4,NA,15,NA,CASRSGASTGETQYF
TRBV28,TRBJ2-4,15,NA,CASVGGGAGKNIQYF
TRBV24-1,TRBJ1-1,13,NA,CATRLGANTEAFF
TRBV27,TRBJ1-6,12,NA,CASSRGDGTLHF
TRBV20-1,TRBJ2-1,14,NA,CSAGPPGIFREQFF
TRBV10-3,TRBJ2-7,13,NA,CAISVIGPFEQYF
TRBV20-1,TRBJ1-1,13,NA,CSAREGARTEAFF
TRBV12-3/TRBV12-4,TRBJ2-7,14,NA,CASSPQGSPYEQYF
TRBV9,TRBJ2-5,15,NA,CASSVEAGGEKTQYF
TRBV7-2,TRBJ2-3,15,TRBD2,CASRSQRGVTDTQYF
TRBV6-2/TRBV6-3,TRBJ2-6,18,NA,CASRTEQPIGSGANVLTF
TRBV6-2/TRBV6-3,TRBJ2-5,15,NA,CAGSSDAGQGETQYF
TRBV6-2/TRBV6-3,TRBJ2-6,15,NA,CASSYFGSGANVLTF
TRBV3-1,TRBJ1-2,12,NA,CASSQEQGRYTF
TRBV6-5,TRBJ2-7,12,TRBD1,CAVRQGSYEQYF
TRBV6-1,TRBJ1-5,15,NA,CASRIEAGSDQPQHF
TRBV20-1,TRBJ2-7,14,NA,CSARIRGLAYEQYF